This T cell receptor (beta chain) comes out of a study of shared clonotypes between healthy human individuals. About the research overall: Each donor had three CD4 naive, three CD4 memory, two CD8 naive and one CD8 memory plate. Whole-study findings and limits: Rarefaction curves obtained for sorted subsets showed sequencing incomplete despite large depth.

At a deep level, the assay was run. Every subset had its genomic DNA shared out evenly among several immunoSEQ plates. The table came from immunoSEQ multiplex PCR; TCRdb's copy has only in-frame clones and leaves some out. Counted here are about 800,000 clones, 95% to 97% occurring once; the ten biggest clones make up about 0.25%. Worth noting for this clone: Its specificity is not known.

The naive CD8 subset, CD45RO-negative cells positively selected for CCR7, excluded terminally differentiated effector memory CD45RA+ cells. Trimming removed 4 bases from V and 6 bases from J, with 28 bases in between. CDR3 length equals 18 residues. Germline CDR1 and CDR2: SNHLY and FYNNEI. Material: naive CD8+ T cells sorted from blood. The TCR originated in a man aged 30 to 45 in good health. The chain recombines TRBV2 with TRBJ2-7; TRBD2 might be the D (7 bases). The CDR3 is CASSVDPRSGGLLGEQYF. The CDR3 DNA reads TGTGCCAGCAGTGTGGATCCCCGATCCGGGGGGCTCCTCGGCGAGCAGTACTTC.